This entry lists 17 T cell receptor beta chains sequenced from one sample in a study of blood T cell repertoires in COVID-19. The assay was immunoSEQ multiplex PCR, and TCRdb's table has in-frame clones only and misses some. The sample includes under 250,000 clones, over 75% of them seen just once. The specimen sequenced was PBMCs or T cells enriched from blood (not recorded which). Source of these receptors: a man aged 25 to 45 with acute COVID-19.

The rearrangement joins TRBV12-3 or TRBV12-4 to TRBJ1-2; TRBD1 matches 9 bases. The CDR3 has 12 amino acids. The V and J ends lost 11 bases and 3 bases, in that order; junction bases with no gene match: 4. The CDR3 spells CAGQGRDYGYTF. Here the CDR3 DNA reads TGTGCCGGACAGGGGAGGGACTATGGCTACACCTTC.

The chain joins TRBV19 to TRBJ2-2; 12 bases are a match to TRBD1. From germline, CDR1 is LNHDA and CDR2 SQIVND (reference sequence). The ends lost 10 bases at V and 7 bases at J; junction bases unmatched: 7. The CDR3 is 14 residues long. CDR3 sequence: CAIRDRGRNGELFF. The CDR3 DNA reads as TGTGCCATCCGGGACAGGGGGCGAAACGGGGAGCTGTTTTTT.

V is TRBV19 and J is TRBJ2-6; no firm D call. CDR1 is LNHDA, CDR2 SQIVND, per germline (reference sequence). The CDR3 runs 16 residues. V was clipped by 6 bases and J by 0 bases, with 12 bases between them. CDR3 DNA sequence: TGTGCCAGTAGCGTTATGGGCCCCTCTGGGGCCAACGTCCTGACTTTC. Protein: CASSVMGPSGANVLTF.

The V and J genes are TRBV25-1 and TRBJ1-4, with D possibly TRBD1 on 6 matching bases. The germline V gene has CDR1 MGHDK and CDR2 SYGVNS. This CDR3 spans 15 amino acids. V was pared by 3 bases and J by 7 bases, with 15 bases between. The CDR3 reads CASSDRLGAGEKLFF. The CDR3, as DNA: TGTGCCAGCAGTGATCGGTTGGGGGCGGGTGAAAAACTGTTTTTT.

This chain connects TRBV5-1 to TRBJ1-4, with D tentatively TRBD1 (6 bases). This CDR3 region has 15 residues. Per germline, CDR1 SGHRS and CDR2 YFSETQ. V was trimmed by 1 base and J by 5 bases, leaving 12 bases between them. For the CDR3, the DNA is TGCGCCAGCAGCTTGCAGGGGCTTTTAAATGAAAAACTGTTTTTT. This translates into CASSLQGLLNEKLFF.

The chain is built from TRBV19 and TRBJ1-1; 7 bases agree with TRBD1. CDR1 and CDR2 from the germline V gene are LNHDA and SQIVND (reference sequence). The CDR3 length is 14 residues. With V trimmed by 3 bases and J by 2 bases, 3 bases remained unmatched. The CDR3 bases are TGTGCCAGTAGTATTCAGGGGGAAAACACTGAAGCTTTCTTT. Protein sequence: CASSIQGENTEAFF.

The chain combines TRBV10-1 with TRBJ2-5; possible D gene TRBD2, 6 bases. The germline V gene has CDR1 WNHNN and CDR2 SYGVQD (reference sequence). V lost 0 bases and J lost 7, with 18 bases in between. The CDR3 runs 16 residues. The CDR3 loop is CASSESAPGERRTQYF. The CDR3 DNA sequence: TGCGCCAGCAGTGAGTCAGCTCCGGGGGAACGACGGACCCAGTACTTC.

The V call is TRBV5-5, the J call TRBJ1-1, with 8 positions matching TRBD1. The trim removed 2 bases at V and 4 bases at J, leaving 4 bases unmatched. The CDR3 runs 14 residues. In germline, CDR1 is SGHKS, CDR2 YYEKEE (reference sequence). CDR3 region: CASSFIQGGTEAFF. The DNA for the CDR3 is TGTGCCAGCAGCTTCATACAGGGGGGCACTGAAGCTTTCTTT.

This clone is a singleton in its sample. The chain couples TRBV19 to TRBJ2-1; 8 bases align to TRBD2. The CDR3 totals 14 residues. Germline loops: CDR1 LNHDA, CDR2 SQIVND (reference sequence). CDR3 DNA: TGTGCTTCGAAAGCCCAGCGGGGGACCTATGAGCAGTTCTTC. Amino acids: CASKAQRGTYEQFF.

The rearrangement joins TRBV2 to TRBJ1-4; 8 bases fit TRBD1. Germline V gene lookup returns CDR1 SNHLY and CDR2 FYNNEI. The length of the CDR3 is 14 residues. J gave up 7 bases and V 7 bases, and 8 bases lay outside the gene matches. The CDR3, as DNA: TGTGCCAGCACCACAGGGGGAGGCGGTGAAAAACTGTTTTTT. Its translation: CASTTGGGGEKLFF.

The sample holds one count of this clone. The gene calls are TRBV5-1 and TRBJ1-2; tentatively, D is TRBD1 (5 bases). Germline values: CDR1 SGHRS, CDR2 YFSETQ. The CDR3 extends over 14 amino acids. The germline V and J ends were trimmed by 3 bases and 14 bases, with 23 bases remaining between them. The CDR3 DNA is TGCGCCAGCAGCTCGAATCCGGCGGGGGACGCTAAGACCTTC. Its translation is CASSSNPAGDAKTF.

This chain joins TRBV19 and TRBJ1-1, with D possibly matching TRBD1 (5 bases). The CDR3 runs 14 residues. V dropped 4 bases and J dropped 1 base, with 10 bases sitting between them. The germline CDR1 and CDR2 sequences are LNHDA and SQIVND (reference sequence). CDR3 protein: CASSSLGANTEAFF. Written as DNA, the CDR3 is TGTGCCAGTAGTAGCCTTGGGGCGAACACTGAAGCTTTCTTT.

The chain uses TRBV27 and TRBJ2-7; 11 bases align to TRBD1. Germline V gene lookup returns CDR1 MNHEY and CDR2 SMNVEV (reference sequence). The CDR3 loop spans 17 amino acids. V was clipped by 6 bases and J by 2 bases; unmatched bases: 12. CDR3 loop: CASSYLPGTGGTYEQYF. The CDR3 nucleotides read TGTGCCAGCAGCTACCTACCCGGGACAGGGGGGACCTACGAGCAGTACTTC.

V gene TRBV3-1 (or the pseudogene TRBV3-2) combines with J gene TRBJ2-7, with 10 bases aligning to TRBD2. The ends lost 1 base at V and 2 bases at J; junction bases unmatched: 2. The CDR3 sequence is 15 residues long. Germline CDR1 is LGHDT and CDR2 is YNNKEL (reference sequence). CDR3 sequence (DNA): TGTGCCAGCAGCCAAGCTCTAGCGGGGGCCTACGAGCAGTACTTC. Its translation is CASSQALAGAYEQYF.

The genes are TRBV7-9 and TRBJ2-2; D is possibly TRBD2 (5 bases). V was cut by 3 bases and J by 6 bases, with 8 bases left in between. The CDR3 consists of 13 residues. Germline CDR1 SEHNR, CDR2 FQNEAQ (reference sequence). DNA of the CDR3: TGTGCCAGCAGCTTTCTGGGAGCCGGGGAGCTGTTTTTT. Its protein product is CASSFLGAGELFF.

V usage is TRBV10-3 and J usage is TRBJ1-3; no clear D. The V end was cut by 10 bases, the J end by 0 bases, with 16 bases between. CDR1 is ENHRY and CDR2 is SYGVKD in the germline V gene. The CDR3 runs to 15 residues. The CDR3 nucleotides read TGTGCCAGCACGGCGGGCTTCAGCTCTGGAAACACCATATATTTT. Amino acid sequence: CASTAGFSSGNTIYF.

In this sample, this clone turned up a few times. The chain is built from TRBV20-1 and TRBJ1-2; a weak D match, TRBD1 (5 bases). The CDR3 length is 13 residues. V was shortened by 3 bases and J by 9 bases, with 17 bases between the two germline ends. Germline V CDR1 and CDR2: DFQATT, SNEGSKA (reference sequence). The CDR3 bases are TGCAGTGCTAGTGGGGAAGGGGAAAGTCGCTACACCTTC. It encodes CSASGEGESRYTF.